The rows below give T cell receptor beta chains drawn from one sample of a study of cytomegalovirus exposure and HLA in healthy donors. Sequencing used immunoSEQ multiplex PCR; TCRdb keeps in-frame clones, though not all of them. The sample shows 150,000 to 200,000 clones, 75% of them seen only once. Sample: PBMCs. The receptors derive from a woman in her fifties or sixties in good health and CMV-seropositive. Both conserved end residues are part of each CDR3. Fields, in order: clone size, D gene, V gene, J gene, CDR3 protein, CDR3 DNA. A D gene is named only where the DNA matches it firmly. Rows give clone size only sometimes, using once, few, many, or a class for an expanded clone.

clone size: -; D gene: -; V gene: TRBV11-2; J gene: TRBJ2-7; CDR3 protein: CASSLGLTYEQYF; CDR3 DNA: TGTGCCAGCAGCTTAGGTCTGACATACGAGCAGTACTTC
clone size: -; D gene: -; V gene: TRBV5-1; J gene: TRBJ2-1; CDR3 protein: CASSPEEGGGEQFF; CDR3 DNA: TGCGCCAGCAGCCCCGAGGAGGGCGGTGGTGAGCAGTTCTTC
clone size: -; D gene: TRBD2; V gene: TRBV5-4; J gene: TRBJ2-2; CDR3 protein: CASSLNGGANTGELFF; CDR3 DNA: TGTGCCAGCAGCTTGAACGGGGGGGCGAACACCGGGGAGCTGTTTTTT
clone size: -; D gene: -; V gene: TRBV7-8; J gene: TRBJ2-2; CDR3 protein: CASRGRDTLPGELFF; CDR3 DNA: TGTGCCAGCAGAGGACGGGACACCTTACCCGGGGAGCTGTTTTTT
clone size: -; D gene: TRBD1; V gene: TRBV7-7; J gene: TRBJ2-7; CDR3 protein: CASSSGQGGEQYF; CDR3 DNA: TGTGCCAGCAGCTCGGGACAGGGGGGCGAGCAGTACTTC
clone size: -; D gene: TRBD1; V gene: TRBV2; J gene: TRBJ1-1; CDR3 protein: CANSDREDTEAFF; CDR3 DNA: TGTGCCAACTCGGACAGGGAGGACACTGAAGCTTTCTTT
clone size: -; D gene: -; V gene: TRBV9; J gene: TRBJ1-1; CDR3 protein: CASSARGSGTEAFF; CDR3 DNA: TGTGCCAGCAGCGCTAGGGGCAGTGGCACTGAAGCTTTCTTT
clone size: -; D gene: TRBD1; V gene: TRBV14; J gene: TRBJ1-3; CDR3 protein: CASSQDRGLRNTIYF; CDR3 DNA: TGTGCCAGCAGCCAAGACAGGGGGCTCCGGAACACCATATATTTT
clone size: -; D gene: TRBD2; V gene: TRBV6-5; J gene: TRBJ2-5; CDR3 protein: CASSPLADQETQYF; CDR3 DNA: TGTGCCAGCAGTCCACTAGCGGACCAAGAGACCCAGTACTTC
clone size: -; D gene: TRBD1; V gene: TRBV9; J gene: TRBJ1-5; CDR3 protein: CASSATGGANQPQHF; CDR3 DNA: TGTGCCAGCAGCGCCACAGGGGGCGCGAATCAGCCCCAGCATTTT
clone size: -; D gene: -; V gene: TRBV11-2; J gene: TRBJ1-2; CDR3 protein: CASSPGVRGYTF; CDR3 DNA: TGTGCCAGCAGCCCAGGGGTAAGAGGCTACACCTTC
clone size: -; D gene: -; V gene: TRBV19; J gene: TRBJ2-7; CDR3 protein: CASSIPGSYEQYF; CDR3 DNA: TGTGCCAGTAGTATCCCGGGATCCTACGAGCAGTACTTC
clone size: -; D gene: TRBD1; V gene: TRBV18; J gene: TRBJ1-5; CDR3 protein: CASSLMTGGDLGQPQHF; CDR3 DNA: TGTGCCAGCTCACTTATGACAGGGGGCGATTTGGGTCAGCCCCAGCATTTT
clone size: -; D gene: TRBD1; V gene: TRBV4-1; J gene: TRBJ2-2; CDR3 protein: CASSQRQGPGELFF; CDR3 DNA: TGCGCCAGCAGCCAGCGACAGGGGCCCGGGGAGCTGTTTTTT
clone size: -; D gene: -; V gene: TRBV30; J gene: TRBJ1-4; CDR3 protein: CAWCQWGDYEKLFF; CDR3 DNA: TGTGCCTGGTGCCAGTGGGGGGACTATGAAAAACTGTTTTTT
clone size: few; D gene: TRBD1; V gene: TRBV19; J gene: TRBJ2-1; CDR3 protein: CASEPGTEGIGNEQFF; CDR3 DNA: TGTGCCAGTGAACCCGGGACAGAGGGTATTGGCAATGAGCAGTTCTTC
clone size: -; D gene: TRBD2; V gene: TRBV5-4; J gene: TRBJ2-3; CDR3 protein: CASSLGLLAGIGDTQYF; CDR3 DNA: TGTGCCAGCAGCTTGGGCCTCCTAGCGGGAATAGGGGATACGCAGTATTTT
clone size: -; D gene: TRBD1; V gene: TRBV29-1; J gene: TRBJ1-2; CDR3 protein: CSAERDRGYYGYTF; CDR3 DNA: TGCAGCGCAGAACGGGACAGGGGGTACTATGGCTACACCTTC
clone size: -; D gene: -; V gene: TRBV7-8; J gene: TRBJ2-2; CDR3 protein: CASSSAPGGLGTGELFF; CDR3 DNA: TGTGCCAGCAGCTCCGCCCCAGGGGGGCTTGGCACCGGGGAGCTGTTTTTT
clone size: -; D gene: -; V gene: TRBV6-1; J gene: TRBJ2-7; CDR3 protein: CATVTRPYEQYF; CDR3 DNA: TGTGCCACCGTGACTAGACCCTACGAGCAGTACTTC
clone size: -; D gene: TRBD1; V gene: TRBV7-9; J gene: TRBJ1-1; CDR3 protein: CASSLGTGGVTEAFF; CDR3 DNA: TGTGCCAGCAGCTTAGGGACAGGGGGCGTCACTGAAGCTTTCTTT
clone size: -; D gene: TRBD1; V gene: TRBV7-6; J gene: TRBJ1-5; CDR3 protein: CASSPGQGSNQPQHF; CDR3 DNA: TGTGCCAGCAGCCCGGGACAGGGGAGCAATCAGCCCCAGCATTTT
clone size: once; D gene: -; V gene: TRBV2; J gene: TRBJ1-4; CDR3 protein: CASRARNEKLFF; CDR3 DNA: TGTGCCAGCAGGGCAAGAAATGAAAAACTGTTTTTT
clone size: -; D gene: -; V gene: TRBV7-2; J gene: TRBJ2-1; CDR3 protein: CASSYSYNEQFF; CDR3 DNA: TGTGCCAGCAGTTACTCCTACAATGAGCAGTTCTTC
clone size: -; D gene: TRBD1; V gene: TRBV19; J gene: TRBJ1-5; CDR3 protein: CASSWDRNQPQHF; CDR3 DNA: TGTGCCAGTAGTTGGGACAGGAATCAGCCCCAGCATTTT
clone size: -; D gene: TRBD2; V gene: TRBV7-3; J gene: TRBJ2-1; CDR3 protein: CASSLTGGGRNEQFF; CDR3 DNA: TGTGCCAGCAGCTTAACGGGCGGGGGGAGGAATGAGCAGTTCTTC
clone size: -; D gene: -; V gene: TRBV2; J gene: TRBJ2-4; CDR3 protein: CASSAGETKNIQYF; CDR3 DNA: TGTGCCAGCAGTGCGGGAGAGACCAAAAACATTCAGTACTTC
clone size: -; D gene: TRBD2; V gene: TRBV4-1; J gene: TRBJ2-3; CDR3 protein: CASSQMTSGGAFGRYF; CDR3 DNA: TGCGCCAGCAGCCAAATGACTAGCGGGGGGGCCTTTGGTCGGTATTTT
clone size: few; D gene: TRBD2; V gene: TRBV6-5; J gene: TRBJ2-7; CDR3 protein: CASRLAGGNSYEQYF; CDR3 DNA: TGTGCCAGCAGACTAGCGGGGGGAAACTCCTACGAGCAGTACTTC
clone size: few; D gene: -; V gene: TRBV7-3; J gene: TRBJ1-1; CDR3 protein: CASSLTVNTEAFF; CDR3 DNA: TGTGCCAGCAGCCTTACAGTGAACACTGAAGCTTTCTTT
clone size: once; D gene: -; V gene: TRBV7-9; J gene: TRBJ1-1; CDR3 protein: CASSLAPTENTEAFF; CDR3 DNA: TGTGCCAGCAGCTTAGCTCCTACAGAGAACACTGAAGCTTTCTTT
clone size: -; D gene: -; V gene: TRBV2; J gene: TRBJ2-7; CDR3 protein: CASSRNSYEQYF; CDR3 DNA: TGTGCCAGCAGCCGTAACTCCTACGAGCAGTACTTC
clone size: -; D gene: -; V gene: TRBV2; J gene: TRBJ1-1; CDR3 protein: CASSEAGGTEAFF; CDR3 DNA: TGTGCCAGCAGTGAAGCGGGGGGGACTGAAGCTTTCTTT
clone size: -; D gene: TRBD1; V gene: TRBV6-1; J gene: TRBJ2-6; CDR3 protein: CASGTGQAGANVLTF; CDR3 DNA: TGTGCCAGCGGGACAGGGCAGGCTGGGGCCAACGTCCTGACTTTC
clone size: few; D gene: TRBD2; V gene: TRBV27; J gene: TRBJ2-2; CDR3 protein: CASRRRSGGMNTGELFF; CDR3 DNA: TGTGCCAGCAGGCGTAGGAGCGGGGGGATGAACACCGGGGAGCTGTTTTTT
clone size: -; D gene: TRBD2; V gene: TRBV5-1; J gene: TRBJ2-5; CDR3 protein: CASSLLAGSQETQYF; CDR3 DNA: TGCGCCAGCAGCTTACTAGCGGGGAGTCAAGAGACCCAGTACTTC
clone size: -; D gene: -; V gene: TRBV19; J gene: TRBJ2-3; CDR3 protein: CASRLGPTDTQYF; CDR3 DNA: TGTGCCAGTCGCCTAGGCCCCACAGATACGCAGTATTTT
clone size: -; D gene: TRBD2; V gene: TRBV11-2; J gene: TRBJ2-7; CDR3 protein: CASRGPTGTSGGWVYEQYF; CDR3 DNA: TGTGCCAGCAGAGGACCTACCGGGACTAGCGGGGGGTGGGTGTACGAGCAGTACTTC
clone size: -; D gene: -; V gene: TRBV12-5; J gene: TRBJ1-6; CDR3 protein: CAGGGGGYNSPLHF; CDR3 DNA: TGTGCTGGGGGGGGCGGAGGCTATAATTCACCCCTCCACTTT
clone size: -; D gene: -; V gene: TRBV2; J gene: TRBJ1-1; CDR3 protein: CASSFQRETEAFF; CDR3 DNA: TGTGCCAGCAGTTTCCAAAGGGAGACTGAAGCTTTCTTT
clone size: -; D gene: TRBD1; V gene: TRBV6-1; J gene: TRBJ1-5; CDR3 protein: CASSPGQGVGQPQHF; CDR3 DNA: TGTGCCAGCAGTCCGGGACAGGGGGTGGGTCAGCCCCAGCATTTT
clone size: -; D gene: TRBD2; V gene: TRBV5-1; J gene: TRBJ2-3; CDR3 protein: CASSLGIAGGYTDTQYF; CDR3 DNA: TGCGCCAGCAGCTTGGGGATAGCGGGGGGATACACAGATACGCAGTATTTT
clone size: -; D gene: TRBD2; V gene: TRBV7-9; J gene: TRBJ2-2; CDR3 protein: CASSLEGTTNTGELFF; CDR3 DNA: TGTGCCAGCAGCTTAGAAGGGACTACCAACACCGGGGAGCTGTTTTTT
clone size: -; D gene: -; V gene: TRBV18; J gene: TRBJ2-7; CDR3 protein: CASSQEAGGVYEQYF; CDR3 DNA: TGTGCCAGCTCACAAGAAGCAGGAGGGGTCTACGAGCAGTACTTC
clone size: -; D gene: -; V gene: TRBV15; J gene: TRBJ1-2; CDR3 protein: CATSRPTGTTYGYTF; CDR3 DNA: TGTGCCACCAGCAGACCAACCGGGACTACCTATGGCTACACCTTC
clone size: -; D gene: -; V gene: TRBV6-6; J gene: TRBJ1-1; CDR3 protein: CASSYNDLGTEAFF; CDR3 DNA: TGTGCCAGCAGTTACAATGACCTAGGTACTGAAGCTTTCTTT
clone size: -; D gene: -; V gene: TRBV19; J gene: TRBJ1-2; CDR3 protein: CASSIGQGYGYTF; CDR3 DNA: TGTGCCAGTAGTATTGGCCAGGGATATGGCTACACCTTC
clone size: -; D gene: -; V gene: TRBV6-5; J gene: TRBJ1-2; CDR3 protein: CASSADTGYGYTF; CDR3 DNA: TGTGCCAGCAGCGCCGATACGGGCTATGGCTACACCTTC
clone size: -; D gene: -; V gene: TRBV10-3; J gene: TRBJ2-5; CDR3 protein: CAISESGRSETQYF; CDR3 DNA: TGTGCCATCAGTGAGTCTGGGAGATCAGAGACCCAGTACTTC
clone size: -; D gene: -; V gene: TRBV6-5; J gene: TRBJ1-5; CDR3 protein: CASSYNPDQPQHF; CDR3 DNA: TGTGCCAGCAGTTACAATCCGGATCAGCCCCAGCATTTT
clone size: -; D gene: -; V gene: TRBV14; J gene: TRBJ2-7; CDR3 protein: CASSLDREGEQYF; CDR3 DNA: TGTGCCAGCAGCCTAGACAGGGAGGGAGAGCAGTACTTC
clone size: -; D gene: TRBD2; V gene: TRBV18; J gene: TRBJ2-1; CDR3 protein: CASSPREVFNEQFF; CDR3 DNA: TGTGCCAGCTCACCCCGGGAGGTTTTTAATGAGCAGTTCTTC
clone size: -; D gene: TRBD2; V gene: TRBV2; J gene: TRBJ2-1; CDR3 protein: CASSDGLAASRDEQFF; CDR3 DNA: TGTGCCAGCAGTGACGGACTAGCGGCGTCTCGGGATGAGCAGTTCTTC
clone size: -; D gene: -; V gene: TRBV6-5; J gene: TRBJ1-1; CDR3 protein: CASSYPSEGGTEAFF; CDR3 DNA: TGTGCCAGCAGTTACCCTTCCGAGGGAGGCACTGAAGCTTTCTTT
clone size: -; D gene: TRBD1; V gene: TRBV7-9; J gene: TRBJ1-5; CDR3 protein: CASSPGQGRNQPQHF; CDR3 DNA: TGTGCCAGCAGCCCGGGACAGGGGCGCAATCAGCCCCAGCATTTT
clone size: -; D gene: -; V gene: TRBV18; J gene: TRBJ1-1; CDR3 protein: CASSGGLRNTEAFF; CDR3 DNA: TGTGCCAGCTCAGGGGGGTTGAGAAACACTGAAGCTTTCTTT
clone size: -; D gene: TRBD1; V gene: TRBV29-1; J gene: TRBJ1-4; CDR3 protein: CSVGGARGDEKLFF; CDR3 DNA: TGCAGCGTTGGGGGCGCCAGGGGGGATGAAAAACTGTTTTTT
clone size: -; D gene: TRBD1; V gene: TRBV7-9; J gene: TRBJ1-1; CDR3 protein: CASSAGTGGNTEAFF; CDR3 DNA: TGTGCCAGCAGCGCCGGGACAGGGGGAAACACTGAAGCTTTCTTT
clone size: -; D gene: -; V gene: TRBV5-1; J gene: TRBJ1-2; CDR3 protein: CASSLGQGNYGYTF; CDR3 DNA: TGCGCCAGCAGCTTGGGGCAGGGGAACTATGGCTACACCTTC
clone size: -; D gene: -; V gene: TRBV29-1; J gene: TRBJ2-7; CDR3 protein: CSVRRDSGYEQYF; CDR3 DNA: TGCAGCGTTCGAAGGGACTCAGGCTACGAGCAGTACTTC